The 6 T cell receptor beta chains below all came from one sample that was sequenced in a study of CD8 T cells in ankylosing spondylitis listed by TCRdb under 2017. Libraries came from 5' RACE. The data were produced on an Illumina HiSeq 2500. TCRdb applied fastp at Q25 and MiXCR to the public reads, then kept only in-frame beta chains. CDR3 protein sequences are deduplicated, and each keeps its most common genes and DNA. The table for this sample lists roughly 230,000 distinct CDR3 sequences; about 20% of them were counted only once. The ten largest clones add up to 25% to 40% of the sample. The sequenced sample was blood, either unsorted or a sorted T cell fraction (not recorded which). Source of these receptors: a male donor with ankylosing spondylitis or in good health (not recorded which).

The V gene is TRBV4-1, the J gene TRBJ1-2; unclear D gene. Germline-derived CDR1 and CDR2 are MGHRA and YSYEKL. V was shortened by 3 bases and J by 4 bases, with 9 bases between the two germline ends. The CDR3 runs to 13 residues. The CDR3 loop reads CASSQGGPYGYTF. CDR3 sequence (DNA): TGCGCCAGCAGCCAGGGTGGGCCCTATGGCTACACCTTC.

The chain couples TRBV7-3 to TRBJ1-1, with TRBD1 identical over 7 bases. Trimming took 6 bases from V and 3 from J; bases not matched to a gene: 7. The CDR3 is made up of 14 amino acids. The V gene's germline CDR1 is SGHTA and CDR2 FQGTGA. CDR3 amino acids: CASRSEGADTEAFF. The CDR3 nucleotides are TGTGCCAGCAGATCAGAGGGGGCGGACACTGAAGCTTTCTTT. The complete variable domain, with remaining parts taken from reference TRBV7-3 and TRBJ1-1, reads GAGVSQTPSNKVTEKGKYVELRCDPISGHTALYWYRQSLGQGPEFLIYFQGTGAADDSGLPNDRFFAVRPEGSVSTLKIQRTERGDSAVYLCASRSEGADTEAFFGQGTRLTVV.

The table lists this clonotype with many counts. This chain links TRBV6-5 with TRBJ2-7; 12 bases are shared with TRBD1. V shed 2 bases, J shed 7 bases, and the junction held 6 bases outside the gene matches. CDR3 length equals 15 residues. Germline CDR1 is MNHEY and CDR2 is SVGAGI. CDR3 amino acids: CASSYAGQGAVEQYF. DNA of the CDR3: TGTGCCAGCAGTTACGCGGGACAGGGGGCGGTTGAGCAGTACTTC.

This clonotype was seen more than once but under ten times. The rearrangement uses TRBV7-2 and TRBJ2-3; D may correspond to TRBD1 or TRBD2 (6 bases each). With 3 bases removed from V and 3 bases from J, the gap between germline ends came to 13 bases. Germline values: CDR1 SGHTA, CDR2 FQGNSA. The length of the CDR3 is 15 residues. CDR3 residues: CASSFGGFITDTQYF. CDR3 in DNA: TGTGCCAGCAGCTTCGGGGGCTTCATAACAGATACGCAGTATTTT. Drawing the rest from reference TRBV7-2 and TRBJ2-3, the complete variable domain is GAGVSQSPSNKVTEKGKDVELRCDPISGHTALYWYRQSLGQGLEFLIYFQGNSAPDKSGLPSDRFSAERTGGSVSTLTIQRTQQEDSAVYLCASSFGGFITDTQYFGPGTRLTVL.

This clonotype occurred a few times. The chain links TRBV2 to TRBJ2-7; 10 bases are shared with TRBD2. This CDR3 comprises 15 residues. The J segment lost 6 bases and the V segment lost 1 base, leaving 6 bases of the junction unmatched. Germline CDR1 and CDR2: SNHLY and FYNNEI. The CDR3 DNA is TGTGCCAGCAGTGAAGTCCTAGCGGGAGTGATCGAGCAGTACTTC. This translates into CASSEVLAGVIEQYF.

This clonotype was seen ten or more times. The J gene is TRBJ2-1, the V gene TRBV6-1, with 8 bases matching TRBD1. Germline V gene data show CDR1 as MNHNS and CDR2 as SASEGT. The trim removed 3 bases at V and 6 bases at J, leaving 4 bases unmatched. The CDR3 spans 14 residues. The DNA of the CDR3 is TGTGCCAGCAGTGAGCCCCAGGGGGCCAATGAGCAGTTCTTC. This gives the protein CASSEPQGANEQFF.